A single sample is the source of the 27 T cell receptor beta chains below, sequenced in a study of blood T cells in healthy people across ages. Next came a second PCR, run for roughly 7 to 12 cycles, which used a sample-barcoded 5' primer along with a J-beta primer mix. TCRdb itself ran the 5' RACE reads through MiXCR, one entry per CDR3 protein. The sample has about a million distinct CDR3 sequences, roughly 51% seen once; the top ten hold 20% to 25%. The specimen sequenced was blood. The receptors were gathered from a woman aged 55-75 years in good health.

The rearrangement uses TRBV6-6 and TRBJ2-3, with D possibly being TRBD2 (6 bases). CDR1 and CDR2 from the germline V gene are MNHNY and SVGAGI (reference sequence). The CDR3 is made up of 12 amino acids. Trimming pared 2 bases from V and 10 bases from J, leaving 10 bases between. CDR3 sequence reads: CASSYAEGAQYF. The CDR3 DNA is TGTGCCAGCAGTTACGCGGAGGGCGCGCAGTATTTT.

This clonotype has more than one count but fewer than ten. J is TRBJ1-2 and V is TRBV12-3 or TRBV12-4, with D maybe TRBD1 (5 bases). CDR3 length equals 14 residues. Deletions cut 5 bases from V and 8 bases from J, with 18 bases between. The CDR3 DNA reads as TGTGCCAGCAGTGTCCTTGGCAGGGAGACCGGCTACACCTTC. It codes for CASSVLGRETGYTF.

The rearrangement links TRBV7-2 to TRBJ2-3; D not resolved. The CDR3 extends over 15 amino acids. The V gene lost 5 bases and the J gene lost 0 bases, with 12 bases spanning the gap. CDR1 SGHTA and CDR2 FQGNSA come from the germline V gene. The CDR3 DNA is TGTGCCAGCAGCATCCAGGCCGCTAGCACAGATACGCAGTATTTT. Protein product: CASSIQAASTDTQYF.

This clonotype has a handful of counts. The chain combines TRBV7-2 with TRBJ2-1; TRBD2 aligns across 12 bases. The J call may not be correct, given that the DNA end is closer to TRBJ2-7. Germline CDR1 reads SGHTA; CDR2 reads FQGNSA. This CDR3 is built from 16 residues. The CDR3 sequence is CASSSRTSGTRYEQYF. In DNA, the CDR3 is TGTGCCAGCAGCTCAAGGACTAGCGGGACCCGATACGAGCAGTACTTC.

This chain links TRBV7-3 with TRBJ2-2; D gene uncertain. CDR1 and CDR2 from the germline V gene are SGHTA and FQGTGA. The CDR3 contains 15 residues. The ends were cut back, 1 base at V and 1 base at J, with 7 bases in the middle. The CDR3 DNA is TGTGCCAGCAGCTTAATGGGAAAGAACACCGGGGAGCTGTTTTTT. The encoded protein is CASSLMGKNTGELFF.

This clonotype was detected a few times. V and J are TRBV29-1 and TRBJ1-4; D is ambiguous. The CDR3 has 14 amino acids. Trimming took off 5 bases at V and 0 bases at J, with 10 bases between the two ends. Germline values: CDR1 SQVTM, CDR2 ANQGSEA. The CDR3 DNA sequence: TGCAGCGTTTCCCAGTCAGCAACTAATGAAAAACTGTTTTTT. Amino acids: CSVSQSATNEKLFF.

The rearrangement joins TRBV20-1 to TRBJ2-1; 9 bases fit TRBD2. The CDR3 is 15 residues long. Germline assignment: CDR1 DFQATT and CDR2 SNEGSKA (reference sequence). The ends lost 6 bases at V and 0 bases at J; junction bases unmatched: 6. The CDR3, as DNA: TGCAGTGCACGACTAGCGGTTCGCTCCTACAATGAGCAGTTCTTC. Translation gives CSARLAVRSYNEQFF.

The chain carries TRBV5-1 and TRBJ2-5; D unresolved. V was shortened by 4 bases and J by 2 bases, with 15 bases between the two germline ends. The length of the CDR3 is 15 residues. From germline, CDR1 is SGHRS and CDR2 YFSETQ. In DNA, the CDR3 is TGCGCCAGCAGCCCCCTCTTGGCGGAGCAAGAGACCCAGTACTTC. It is translated as CASSPLLAEQETQYF.

The CDR3 here is CASSLSDDYEQYF. CDR3 sequence (DNA): TGTGCCAGCAGTTTAAGTGACGACTACGAGCAGTACTTC. The gene calls are TRBV28 and TRBJ2-7; the D is unclear. The V gene's germline CDR1 is MDHEN and CDR2 SYDVKM. The V end lost 2 bases, the J end lost 3 bases, and 8 bases lay between the germline ends. The CDR3 is 13 residues long.

This clonotype was detected only a few times. V and J are TRBV4-2 and TRBJ2-1; D ambiguous. Looked up from germline, CDR1 is LGHNA and CDR2 is YNFKEQ. This CDR3 comprises 13 residues. V lost 4 bases to trimming and J lost 6 bases, with 10 bases between them. CDR3 in amino acids: CASSPRNVNEQFF. The CDR3 DNA sequence: TGTGCCAGCAGCCCCCGAAATGTCAATGAGCAGTTCTTC.

This clonotype was recorded many times. The chain joins TRBV29-1 to TRBJ2-5; a possible D gene is TRBD2 (5 bases). Trimming removed 5 bases from V and 3 bases from J, with 16 bases in between. Germline V gene lookup returns CDR1 SQVTM and CDR2 ANQGSEA. This CDR3 is built from 14 residues. This chain's CDR3 is CSVPSPGFEETQYF. Written as DNA, the CDR3 is TGCAGCGTTCCTTCCCCGGGATTTGAAGAGACCCAGTACTTC.

This rearrangement joins TRBV7-2 to TRBJ2-5; TRBD2 agrees at 11 bases. After removal of 5 bases from V and 2 bases from J, the junction contained 7 bases not matched to a gene. The CDR3 runs to 16 residues. Germline assignment: CDR1 SGHTA and CDR2 FQGNSA. The chain's CDR3 is CASSPTSGSFQETQYF. In DNA form, the CDR3 reads TGTGCCAGCAGCCCAACTAGCGGGAGTTTTCAAGAGACCCAGTACTTC.

V is TRBV28 and J is TRBJ2-7, with 7 bases matching TRBD1. This CDR3 is 15 amino acids long. V lost 5 bases to trimming and J lost 0 bases; unmatched junction nucleotides: 7. Per germline, CDR1 MDHEN and CDR2 SYDVKM. CDR3 sequence (DNA): TGTGCCAGCAGTGCAGGGACAGTTGACTCCTACGAGCAGTACTTC. It yields the protein CASSAGTVDSYEQYF. Full variable domain (missing parts from reference TRBV28 and TRBJ2-7): DVKVTQSSRYLVKRTGEKVFLECVQDMDHENMFWYRQDPGLGLRLIYFSYDVKMKEKGDIPEGYSVSREKKERFSLILESASTNQTSMYLCASSAGTVDSYEQYFGPGTRLTVT.

The CDR3 DNA reads as TGTGCCAGCAGCCCAACTAGCGGGAATAGAGTTGCAGATACGCAGTATTTT. Translated: CASSPTSGNRVADTQYF. The genes are TRBV4-2 and TRBJ2-3; 10 nucleotides align to TRBD2. The CDR3 is 17 residues long. Per the germline V gene, CDR1 is LGHNA and CDR2 is YNFKEQ. The junction had 11 bases not matched to a gene; V was cut back by 4 bases and J by 4 bases.

This chain connects TRBV12-3 or TRBV12-4 to TRBJ2-4; D possibly uses TRBD1 or TRBD2 (5 bases each). The DNA end is a closer match to TRBJ2-7, so the J assignment may be wrong. There are 13 residues in the CDR3. The DNA for the CDR3 is TGTGCCAGCAGTTTAGCGTGGGGGTACGAGCAGTACTTC. Translating gives CASSLAWGYEQYF.

In its sample, this clonotype was seen a few times. The chain uses TRBV6-4 and TRBJ2-5, with D tentatively TRBD1 or TRBD2 (6 bases each). CDR1 and CDR2 from the germline V gene are MRHNA and SNTAGT. The CDR3 is made up of 14 amino acids. V was cut by 6 bases and J by 5 bases, with 16 bases left in between. The CDR3 reads CASSPSGASETQYF. As DNA, the CDR3 is TGTGCCAGCAGCCCCTCGGGGGCGTCGGAGACCCAGTACTTC.

This clonotype has more than one count but fewer than ten. This rearrangement joins TRBV7-2 to TRBJ2-7; TRBD2 aligns across 7 bases. The CDR3 runs 15 residues. Germline V gene lookup returns CDR1 SGHTA and CDR2 FQGNSA. After removal of 5 bases from V and 3 bases from J, the junction contained 10 bases not matched to a gene. The chain's CDR3 is CASSTTGGGSYEQYF. The CDR3 DNA reads TGTGCCAGCAGCACAACAGGAGGCGGGAGCTACGAGCAGTACTTC.

This clonotype was detected a few times. This rearrangement joins TRBV4-2 to TRBJ2-1; 9 bases agree with TRBD1. Germline CDR1 is LGHNA and CDR2 is YNFKEQ. V gave up 0 bases and J gave up 7 bases; unmatched junction bases: 7. This CDR3 region has 16 residues. CDR3 sequence (DNA): TGTGCCAGCAGCCAAGATCGCGGGACAGGGTCAAATGAGCAGTTCTTC. This codes for CASSQDRGTGSNEQFF.

The J gene is TRBJ2-7, the V gene TRBV5-6, with D perhaps TRBD1 (5 bases). The V end was cut by 2 bases, the J end by 6 bases, with 12 bases between. Germline V CDR1 and CDR2: SGHDT, YYEEEE. The CDR3 has 13 amino acids. CDR3 coding DNA: TGTGCCAGCAGCTTTCCCCAGGGAAGCGAGCAGTACTTC. Protein product: CASSFPQGSEQYF.

The chain is built from TRBV12-3 or TRBV12-4 and TRBJ2-3, with D unclear. The V and J ends lost 11 bases and 0 bases respectively, with 9 bases between them. The CDR3 totals 12 residues. CDR3 bases: TGTGCCGGCGGATCTAGCACAGATACGCAGTATTTT. Translating gives CAGGSSTDTQYF.

This clonotype has only one observation. An end of the junction does not agree with germline; a read error may underlie this. The chain is built from TRBV6-2 or TRBV6-3 and TRBJ2-7, with D unresolved. The CDR3 is 12 residues long. The germline CDR1 and CDR2 sequences are MNHEY and SVGEGT. The CDR3 here is CASRYSKTEQYF. CDR3 sequence (DNA): TGTGCCAGCAGGTACTCGAAGACCGAGCAGTACTTC.

The chain carries TRBV6-1 and TRBJ1-5; D unclear. Germline CDR1 MNHNS, CDR2 SASEGT. Trimming took 11 bases from V and 4 from J, leaving 15 bases between them. There are 13 residues in the CDR3. The CDR3 spells CAGSFGGNQPQHF. Written as DNA, the CDR3 is TGTGCCGGTTCTTTCGGCGGTAATCAGCCCCAGCATTTT.

Worth noting for this clonotype: A read error may be the cause here, since a much bigger clone is one base away. Here the CDR3 reads CASSLLARGTKQPQHF. In nucleotides, the CDR3 is TGTGCCAGCAGCTTGCTAGCCAGGGGGACCAAGCAGCCCCAGCATTTT. V gene TRBV5-6 combines with J gene TRBJ1-5, with 7 bases that match TRBD1. The CDR3 length is 16 residues. Germline assignment: CDR1 SGHDT and CDR2 YYEEEE. V was clipped by 1 base and J by 7 bases; unmatched bases: 11.

The gene calls are TRBV15 and TRBJ2-3; D is perhaps TRBD2 (5 bases). Per germline, CDR1 LNHNV and CDR2 YYDKDF (reference sequence). CDR3 length: 13 residues. V was clipped by 0 bases and J by 6 bases, with 7 bases between them. CDR3 bases: TGTGCCACCAGCAGAGATGAGGGTGATACGCAGTATTTT. Translated, it gives CATSRDEGDTQYF.

This clonotype was detected ten times or more. This chain joins TRBV27 and TRBJ2-7; possible D gene TRBD1, 6 bases. This CDR3 spans 13 amino acids. Per the germline V gene, CDR1 is MNHEY and CDR2 is SMNVEV (reference sequence). V shed 0 bases and J shed 3 bases, with 6 bases lying between them. The CDR3 protein is CASSLSGGYEQYF. The CDR3 nucleotides read TGTGCCAGCAGTTTATCAGGGGGCTACGAGCAGTACTTC.

This clonotype was observed many times. This chain links TRBV6-6 with TRBJ2-3, with 14 bases aligning to TRBD2. This CDR3 contains 15 residues. V lost 8 bases and J lost 4; bases outside the gene matches: 5. CDR1 MNHNY and CDR2 SVGAGI come from the germline V gene (reference sequence). CDR3 sequence reads: CASRTSGRTADTQYF. DNA for the CDR3: TGTGCCAGCCGGACTAGCGGGAGGACTGCAGATACGCAGTATTTT.

This clonotype was observed a few times. This rearrangement joins TRBV7-2 to TRBJ2-4; the D gene could be TRBD1 or TRBD2 (5 bases each). Looked up from germline, CDR1 is SGHTA and CDR2 is FQGNSA. With 4 bases removed from V and 4 bases from J, the gap between germline ends came to 14 bases. The CDR3 extends over 15 amino acids. CDR3 residues: CASSWDRTSKNIQYF. In nucleotides, the CDR3 is TGTGCCAGCAGCTGGGACCGGACTTCTAAAAACATTCAGTACTTC.